This T cell receptor (beta chain) was identified during a study of blood T cell repertoires in COVID-19. Libraries were prepared by immunoSEQ multiplex PCR; TCRdb keeps only in-frame clonotypes and omits some of them. The sample gives 120,000 to 150,000 clones, 70% to 90% of which show up once; 8% is in the top ten. This clone was detected a few times. CDR3 size: 16 residues. Germline CDR1 SGHTA, CDR2 FQGTGA. The V and J ends lost 2 bases and 3 bases, in that order; junction bases with no gene match: 9. The TCR comes from an older woman with COVID-19, enrolled during active disease. The chain uses TRBV7-3 and TRBJ1-1; TRBD1 matches 7 bases. The sample comprised peripheral blood. As DNA, the CDR3 is TGTGCCAGCAGCTTACAAGGGGGCTGGGGTGACACTGAAGCTTTCTTT. It encodes CASSLQGGWGDTEAFF.